The next 3 T cell receptor beta chains were all read from a single sample in a study of OX40 agonist ivuxolimab in advanced cancers. Receptors were amplified or captured by the immunoSEQ multiplex PCR assay. Imported from immuneACCESS, the table was reduced by TCRdb to in-frame sequences with V and J called. These copies leave out some clones; in studies compared against another copy, an unresolved V gene accounts for under half, and the cause of the remainder is not known. A total of about 73,000 clones appear in this sample, around nine tenths of them only once. The top ten hold 0.7% to 1% of the sample. The sample was CD4+ or CD8+ T cells sorted from blood, taken in a trial of the OX40 agonist ivuxolimab. These TCRs come from an adult with an advanced solid tumor such as melanoma, head and neck, liver or kidney cancer.

The V call is TRBV18, the J call TRBJ2-6, with TRBD1 as a possible D gene (6 bases). Trimming stripped 4 bases from V and 4 bases from J, with 14 bases between. The germline CDR1 and CDR2 sequences are KGHSH and LQKENI. This CDR3 is 16 amino acids long. CDR3 DNA sequence: TGTGCCAGCTCACTCGGAACAGGGTCCGGGGCCAACGTCCTGACTTTC. Protein product: CASSLGTGSGANVLTF.

CDR3 region: CAWSGVLGNQPQHF. CDR3 sequence (DNA): TGTGCCTGGAGCGGAGTACTTGGCAATCAGCCCCAGCATTTT. The rearrangement uses TRBV30 and TRBJ1-5; unclear D gene. This CDR3 is built from 14 residues. V gave up 3 bases and J gave up 2 bases, with 11 bases separating them. Germline V gives CDR1 GTSNPN, CDR2 SVGIG (reference sequence).

The gene calls are TRBV7-6 and TRBJ2-5, with D possibly matching TRBD2 (6 bases). V gave up 1 base and J gave up 5 bases, with 11 bases separating them. Per germline, CDR1 SGHVS and CDR2 FNYEAQ. The CDR3 covers 14 residues. Here the CDR3 reads CASSLEKGRETQYF. DNA of the CDR3: TGTGCCAGCAGCTTAGAAAAGGGGAGGGAGACCCAGTACTTC.